These T cell receptor beta chains were read from a single sample in a study of blood T cell repertoires in COVID-19. Generated by immunoSEQ multiplex PCR, the TCRdb table keeps only in-frame clones and is missing some. Of approximately 110,000 clones in the sample, 55% to 75% are singletons; the top ten hold roughly 0.86%. Input material: peripheral blood. The receptors derive from a human donor with acute or convalescent COVID-19. The donor label of this sample is uncertain. The CDR3 runs from the conserved cysteine through the conserved F or W. The order of the fields is clone size, V gene, D gene, J gene, CDR3 DNA, CDR3 protein. A D gene is named only where the DNA matches it firmly. Size is stated for part of the rows, as once, few or many counts, or as a class when the clone is expanded.

NA	TRBV25-1	NA	TRBJ1-1	TGTGCCAGCAGTGAAGATAGGGTAGGGGCTGAAGCTTTCTTT	CASSEDRVGAEAFF
NA	TRBV19	NA	TRBJ2-1	TGTGCCAGTAGTAGGACTTCCTCCTACAATGAGCAGTTCTTC	CASSRTSSYNEQFF
NA	TRBV18	NA	TRBJ1-6	TGTGCCAGTTCGGGATTCTCCTATAATTCACCCCTCCACTTT	CASSGFSYNSPLHF
once	TRBV27	NA	TRBJ2-5	TGTGCCAGTCGTCACCACCGGGAGCCAGGGGAGACCCAGTACTTC	CASRHHREPGETQYF
NA	TRBV25-1	NA	TRBJ2-5	TGTGCCAGCAGGGGGGGTCGAGAACAAGAGACCCAGTACTTC	CASRGGREQETQYF
once	TRBV18	TRBD1	TRBJ2-1	TGTGCCAGCTCACCCAGGGGACAGGGGGCATTTGAGCAGTTCTTC	CASSPRGQGAFEQFF
once	TRBV2	TRBD2	TRBJ2-1	TGTGCCAGCAGTGTAGGGACTAGCGGGGGGGAAGAGCAGTTCTTC	CASSVGTSGGEEQFF
few	TRBV15	NA	TRBJ2-3	TGTGCCACCCGGGGGATAATGGATACGCAGTATTTT	CATRGIMDTQYF
NA	TRBV5-5	NA	TRBJ1-6	TGTGCCAGCAGCTTCAGTATCGGCGGGGACGATAATTCACCCCTCCACTTT	CASSFSIGGDDNSPLHF
NA	TRBV30	NA	TRBJ1-3	TGTGCCTGGAGTGACAATCTGAACTCTGGAAACACCATATATTTT	CAWSDNLNSGNTIYF
few	TRBV19	TRBD1	TRBJ1-2	TGTGCCAGTAGTGCCCGACAGGGGACCTATGGCTACACCTTC	CASSARQGTYGYTF
once	TRBV6-5	TRBD2	TRBJ2-5	TGTGCCACTACTAGCGGGGGGACCGGGGAGACCCAGTACTTC	CATTSGGTGETQYF
NA	TRBV4-2	TRBD1	TRBJ2-7	TGTGCCAGCAGCCAAACCGGGACAGGAACCTACGAGCAGTACTTC	CASSQTGTGTYEQYF
NA	TRBV10-3	NA	TRBJ2-5	TGTGCCATCAGTGAAAGAGGTGGCCAAGAGACCCAGTACTTC	CAISERGGQETQYF
few	TRBV29-1	NA	TRBJ1-1	TGCAGCGTCCTGACAGGGAACACTGAAGCTTTCTTT	CSVLTGNTEAFF
few	TRBV3-1/TRBV3-2	TRBD1	TRBJ2-5	TGTGCCAGCAGCCAAGAACACCTAGAACGGGACAGTAGTTCCGAGACCCAGTACTTC	CASSQEHLERDSSSETQYF